These T cell receptor beta chains were read from a single sample in a study of blood T cell repertoires in COVID-19. TCRdb's copy holds only in-frame clones and misses some; the assay was immunoSEQ multiplex PCR. The data hold approximately 50,000 clones, with more than 80% observed a single time. Sequenced: peripheral blood. The origin of the receptors is a human donor in a cohort sampled during active COVID-19. The CDR3 runs from the conserved cysteine through the conserved F or W. The order of the fields is CDR3 DNA, CDR3 protein, J gene, clone size, V gene, D gene. A D gene is named only where the DNA matches it firmly. The size entry is marked missing in some rows and otherwise reads once, few, many or a size class.

CDR3 DNA: TGCGCCAGCAGTCCCTATAGCGGTCCCCCCCCAGATACGCAGTATTTT
CDR3 protein: CASSPYSGPPPDTQYF
J gene: TRBJ2-3
clone size: .
V gene: TRBV5-1
D gene: .

CDR3 DNA: TGTGCCAGCTCCCCAGGGGCAGGGTCGACTGAAGCTTTCTTT
CDR3 protein: CASSPGAGSTEAFF
J gene: TRBJ1-1
clone size: few
V gene: TRBV11-3
D gene: .

CDR3 DNA: TGTGCCAGCAGCTTAGTGGCGGGGGGGCTTTTCTCCTACAATGAGCAGTTCTTC
CDR3 protein: CASSLVAGGLFSYNEQFF
J gene: TRBJ2-1
clone size: .
V gene: TRBV7-9
D gene: TRBD2

CDR3 DNA: TGCGCCAGCAGCTTGGACAGGGCGGAGGTAGACGGACTGTTTTTT
CDR3 protein: CASSLDRAEVDGLFF
J gene: TRBJ1-4
clone size: few
V gene: TRBV5-1
D gene: .

CDR3 DNA: TGCGCCAGCAGCCCTGGAGGGCGCTCCTACAATGAGCAGTTCTTC
CDR3 protein: CASSPGGRSYNEQFF
J gene: TRBJ2-1
clone size: .
V gene: TRBV5-1
D gene: .

CDR3 DNA: TGTGCCAGCAGCTTGGACAGGACACCTAGCACAGATACGCAGTATTTT
CDR3 protein: CASSLDRTPSTDTQYF
J gene: TRBJ2-3
clone size: medium-sized
V gene: TRBV5-6
D gene: .

CDR3 DNA: TGTGCCAGCAGCTTAGGCGGGAGTGCAGATACGCAGTATTTT
CDR3 protein: CASSLGGSADTQYF
J gene: TRBJ2-3
clone size: .
V gene: TRBV7-8
D gene: TRBD2

CDR3 DNA: TGCGCCAGCAGTTCAGTAGCGGGATCTTTTTACAATGAGCAGTTCTTC
CDR3 protein: CASSSVAGSFYNEQFF
J gene: TRBJ2-1
clone size: .
V gene: TRBV5-1
D gene: TRBD2

CDR3 DNA: TGTGCCAGCAGTGAGACGCGCAGGGGCAGTCGGGAGCAGTACTTC
CDR3 protein: CASSETRRGSREQYF
J gene: TRBJ2-7
clone size: .
V gene: TRBV25-1
D gene: .

CDR3 DNA: TGTGCCTGGAGTATTATCCGGGAAAAACTGTTTTTT
CDR3 protein: CAWSIIREKLFF
J gene: TRBJ1-4
clone size: .
V gene: TRBV30
D gene: .

CDR3 DNA: TGTGCCAGCAGTACACTCCAGACAGGTTCCCACCGTGAAGCTTTCTTT
CDR3 protein: CASSTLQTGSHREAFF
J gene: TRBJ1-1
clone size: once
V gene: TRBV27
D gene: .

CDR3 DNA: TGTGCCAGCAGTGAAGCGCGAGCTCTGACTGAAGCTTTCTTT
CDR3 protein: CASSEARALTEAFF
J gene: TRBJ1-1
clone size: .
V gene: TRBV6-1
D gene: .

CDR3 DNA: TGTGCCAGCAGTTACTCGGGCGGGCGCTCCTACGAGCAGTACTTC
CDR3 protein: CASSYSGGRSYEQYF
J gene: TRBJ2-7
clone size: .
V gene: TRBV6-5
D gene: .

CDR3 DNA: TGTGCCAGCAGTTTAATCGGGGGACGAGCCTACGAGCAGTACTTC
CDR3 protein: CASSLIGGRAYEQYF
J gene: TRBJ2-7
clone size: .
V gene: TRBV28
D gene: .

CDR3 DNA: TGTGCCAGTAGTACTCAGGGGCTTGCGAACACTGAAGCTTTCTTT
CDR3 protein: CASSTQGLANTEAFF
J gene: TRBJ1-1
clone size: .
V gene: TRBV19
D gene: .

CDR3 DNA: TGTGCCAGCAGTTATTGGGACAGGGGTCTTGGTTCACCCCTCCACTTT
CDR3 protein: CASSYWDRGLGSPLHF
J gene: TRBJ1-6
clone size: .
V gene: TRBV6-5
D gene: TRBD1

CDR3 DNA: TGTGCCAGCAGCGTAGTTGACAGGGGATTGAGTACTGAAGCTTTCTTT
CDR3 protein: CASSVVDRGLSTEAFF
J gene: TRBJ1-1
clone size: .
V gene: TRBV9
D gene: TRBD1

CDR3 DNA: TGTGCCAGCAGCCAAGCAGGGGCCGGTGGCAATCAGCCCCAGCATTTT
CDR3 protein: CASSQAGAGGNQPQHF
J gene: TRBJ1-5
clone size: .
V gene: TRBV3-1/TRBV3-2
D gene: .

CDR3 DNA: TGCAGCGTTGTGCAGGGCTATGGCTACACCTTC
CDR3 protein: CSVVQGYGYTF
J gene: TRBJ1-2
clone size: .
V gene: TRBV29-1
D gene: .

CDR3 DNA: TGTGCCAGCAGCTTATTTACAGGGGACTACAATGAGCAGTTCTTC
CDR3 protein: CASSLFTGDYNEQFF
J gene: TRBJ2-1
clone size: .
V gene: TRBV5-4
D gene: TRBD1

CDR3 DNA: TGTGCCAGCAGTTCCCAGCGGACAGGAATACACAATGAGCAGTTCTTC
CDR3 protein: CASSSQRTGIHNEQFF
J gene: TRBJ2-1
clone size: .
V gene: TRBV27
D gene: TRBD1

CDR3 DNA: TGTGCCAGCAGCTTAGCGCCAGGAGCGGGAGGGGAGGTGCAGTACTTC
CDR3 protein: CASSLAPGAGGEVQYF
J gene: TRBJ2-7
clone size: .
V gene: TRBV7-8
D gene: TRBD2